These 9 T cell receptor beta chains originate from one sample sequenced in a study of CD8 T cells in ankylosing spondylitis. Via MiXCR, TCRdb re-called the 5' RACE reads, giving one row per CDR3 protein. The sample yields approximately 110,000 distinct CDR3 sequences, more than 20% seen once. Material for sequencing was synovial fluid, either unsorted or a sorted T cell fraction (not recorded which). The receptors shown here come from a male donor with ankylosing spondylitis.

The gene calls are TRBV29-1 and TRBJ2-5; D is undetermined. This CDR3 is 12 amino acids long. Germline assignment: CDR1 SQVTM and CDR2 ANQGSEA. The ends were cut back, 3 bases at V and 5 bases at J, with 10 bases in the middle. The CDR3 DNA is TGCAGCGTTGATCCCTTGGGGGAGACCCAGTACTTC. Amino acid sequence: CSVDPLGETQYF. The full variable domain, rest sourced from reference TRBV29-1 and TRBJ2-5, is SAVISQKPSRDICQRGTSLTIQCQVDSQVTMMFWYRQQPGQSLTLIATANQGSEATYESGFVIDKFPISRPNLTFSTLTVSNMSPEDSSIYLCSVDPLGETQYFGPGTRLLVL.

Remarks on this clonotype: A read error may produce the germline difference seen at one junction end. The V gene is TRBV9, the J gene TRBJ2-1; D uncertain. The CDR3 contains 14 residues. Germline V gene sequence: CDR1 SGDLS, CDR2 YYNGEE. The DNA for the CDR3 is TGTGCCAGCAGCGAGTCTGGGCGCTACAGTGAGCAGTTCTTC. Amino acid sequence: CASSESGRYSEQFF.

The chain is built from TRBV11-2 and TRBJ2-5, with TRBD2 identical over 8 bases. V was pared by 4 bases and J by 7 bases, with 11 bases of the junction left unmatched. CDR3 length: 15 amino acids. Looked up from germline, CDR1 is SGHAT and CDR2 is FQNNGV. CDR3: CASSSHSGSGATQYF. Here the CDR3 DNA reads TGTGCCAGCAGCTCCCACAGCGGGAGTGGAGCGACCCAGTACTTC.

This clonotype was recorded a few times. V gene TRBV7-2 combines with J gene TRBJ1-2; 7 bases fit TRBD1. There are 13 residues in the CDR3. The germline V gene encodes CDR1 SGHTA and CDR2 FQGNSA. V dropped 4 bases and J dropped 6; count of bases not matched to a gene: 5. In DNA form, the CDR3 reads TGTGCCAGCAGCTCTTCCACAGGGGATGGCTACACCTTC. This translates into CASSSSTGDGYTF.

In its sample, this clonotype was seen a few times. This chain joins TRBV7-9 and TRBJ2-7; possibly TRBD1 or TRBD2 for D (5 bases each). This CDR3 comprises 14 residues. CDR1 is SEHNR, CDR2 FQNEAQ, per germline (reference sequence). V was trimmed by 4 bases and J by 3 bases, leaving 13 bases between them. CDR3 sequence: CASSSSGTNYEQYF. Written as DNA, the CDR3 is TGTGCCAGCAGCTCCTCCGGGACCAACTACGAGCAGTACTTC.

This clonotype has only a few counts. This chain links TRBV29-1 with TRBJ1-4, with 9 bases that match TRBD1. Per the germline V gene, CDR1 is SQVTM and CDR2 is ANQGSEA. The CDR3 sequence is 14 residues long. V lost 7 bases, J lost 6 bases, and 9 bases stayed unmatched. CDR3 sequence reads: CSGTGGGNYEKLFF. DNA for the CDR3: TGCAGCGGTACAGGGGGCGGGAACTATGAAAAACTGTTTTTT.

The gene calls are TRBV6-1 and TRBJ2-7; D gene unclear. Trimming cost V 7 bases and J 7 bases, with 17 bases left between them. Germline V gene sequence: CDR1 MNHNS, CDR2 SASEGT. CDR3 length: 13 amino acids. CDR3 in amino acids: CASIRSRSYEQYF. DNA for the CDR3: TGTGCCAGCATTAGAAGCCGCTCGTATGAGCAGTACTTC.

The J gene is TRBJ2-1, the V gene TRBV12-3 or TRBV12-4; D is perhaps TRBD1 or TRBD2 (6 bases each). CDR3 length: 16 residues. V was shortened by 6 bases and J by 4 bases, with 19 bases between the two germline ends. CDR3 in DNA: TGTGCCAGCAGCCCCCTAAGGGGGGACCTATACAATGAGCAGTTCTTC. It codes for CASSPLRGDLYNEQFF.

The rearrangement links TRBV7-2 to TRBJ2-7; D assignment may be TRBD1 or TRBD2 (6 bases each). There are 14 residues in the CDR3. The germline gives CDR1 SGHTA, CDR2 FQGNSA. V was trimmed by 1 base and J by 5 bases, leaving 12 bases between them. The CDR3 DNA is TGTGCCAGCAGCTTAGTTCAGGGGAGGCACGAGCAGTACTTC. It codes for CASSLVQGRHEQYF.